This TCR beta chain emerged from a study of shared clonotypes between healthy human individuals. Trimming pared 4 bases from V and 9 bases from J, leaving 16 bases between. The CDR3 runs to 15 residues. Germline values: CDR1 MDHEN, CDR2 SYDVKM. TCRdb keeps only in-frame clones here, not all; method: immunoSEQ multiplex PCR. The sample shows approximately 2.1 million clones, approximately 93% of them seen only once. Study observations and caveats: What naive subsets generally showed was a larger estimated richness than memory subsets showed.

As regards this clone: Its antigen is not known.

This rearrangement joins TRBV28 to TRBJ1-6; weak D call: TRBD1 (6 bases). The specimen sequenced was naive CD4+ T cells from PBMCs. Described subset: CD45RA+ positively selected. The origin of this receptor is a man aged 18 to 30 in good health. Some clones in this sample may be carry-over from other donors' samples. The DNA for the CDR3 is TGTGCCAGCAGTTCCCCGCCAGGGGAGATTTCACCCCTCCACTTT. Translating it yields CASSSPPGEISPLHF.